The following is a T cell receptor (beta chain) sequence with its context. The antigen is undetermined. The length of the CDR3 is 16 residues. Germline CDR1 is SGHVS and CDR2 is FNYEAQ. V was pared by 5 bases and J by 1 base, with 11 bases of the junction left unmatched. These data belong to a study of T-cell reconstitution after alpha-beta-depleted transplantation in children. A library of TCRbeta sequences, prepared with unique molecular identifiers, was generated. Each CDR3 protein gets one entry after TCRdb re-called the PCR reads with MiXCR. The table lists some 840,000 distinct CDR3 sequences, roughly 15% of them singletons. The study, taken as a whole, reports: Roughly two months post-transplant, alpha-beta T cells reportedly originated from several hundred graft clones that had expanded. At the one-year point after transplant, T-cell counts and TCRbeta diversity were found to come mostly from T cells that had been newly produced.

The chain combines TRBV7-6 with TRBJ2-7, with TRBD1 matching over 7 bases. The sequence derives from a male patient aged 5 to 17 who had a stem cell transplant for acute lymphoblastic leukemia, so the T cells may come from the graft donor. The specimen was PBMCs, mostly from graft donor cells, collected 360 days after TCRalphabeta/CD19-depleted stem cell transplant. The CDR3 bases are TGTGCCAGCAGCCATTTACAGGGGCTCGATTCCTACGAGCAGTACTTC. Its protein is CASSHLQGLDSYEQYF.